Listed below are T cell receptor beta chains from one sample, sequenced in a study of memory B cells and T cells in multiple sclerosis. Method: immunoSEQ multiplex PCR; TCRdb's copy keeps in-frame clones and lacks some. The repertoire has over 35,000 clones, around 80% of them found once; the top ten carry 0.9% to 1.4%. No antigen has been assigned to these receptors. The sequencing input was PBMCs from blood kept in culture. All receptors come from a human donor with multiple sclerosis. Both conserved end residues are part of each CDR3. A D gene is named only where the DNA matches it firmly. Expanded clones are given a class, and other clones once, few, many or no size at all.

CASSPGQLNTGELFF,TGTGCCAGCAGTCCGGGACAGCTGAACACCGGGGAGCTGTTTTTT,TRBV6-5,TRBJ2-2,TRBD1,.
CAWSVLSYNEQFF,TGTGCCTGGAGTGTACTTAGCTACAATGAGCAGTTCTTC,TRBV30,TRBJ2-1,.,.
CASRALGGADTQYF,TGTGCCAGCAGGGCCTTGGGGGGTGCGGATACGCAGTATTTT,TRBV27,TRBJ2-3,.,.
CASSLRGYADTQYF,TGTGCCAGCAGCTTAAGAGGGTACGCAGATACGCAGTATTTT,TRBV11-3,TRBJ2-3,.,.
CAISAGPFAYGYTF,TGTGCCATCAGTGCCGGGCCTTTTGCCTATGGCTACACCTTC,TRBV10-3,TRBJ1-2,.,.
CASSLDVAGGMETQYF,TGCGCCAGCAGCTTAGACGTCGCAGGGGGGATGGAGACCCAGTACTTC,TRBV5-1,TRBJ2-5,.,.
CASSGRGLFTEAFF,TGTGCCAGCTCTGGCAGGGGGCTATTCACTGAAGCTTTCTTT,TRBV27,TRBJ1-1,TRBD1,.
CAWRPGDRNVYGYTF,TGTGCCTGGAGACCCGGGGACAGGAATGTCTATGGCTACACCTTC,TRBV30,TRBJ1-2,TRBD1,.
CASSDFGRLQETQYF,TGTGCCAGCAGTGATTTTGGCAGATTACAAGAGACCCAGTACTTC,TRBV25-1,TRBJ2-5,.,.
CASSVGVTTGELFF,TGTGCCAGCAGCGTAGGAGTCACCACCGGGGAGCTGTTTTTT,TRBV9,TRBJ2-2,.,.
CASSLLGTSALEETQYF,TGTGCCAGCAGCTTGCTCGGGACTAGCGCCCTGGAAGAGACCCAGTACTTC,TRBV7-9,TRBJ2-5,TRBD2,.
CASSQPLKVPWGGYTF,TGCGCCAGCAGCCAACCCCTCAAGGTGCCGTGGGGAGGCTACACCTTC,TRBV4-1,TRBJ1-2,.,.
CASSEKTGDTGELFF,TGTGCCAGCAGCGAAAAAACGGGGGACACCGGGGAGCTGTTTTTT,TRBV7-9,TRBJ2-2,.,.
CSAGTALNTEAFF,TGCAGCGCCGGGACAGCTCTGAACACTGAAGCTTTCTTT,TRBV29-1,TRBJ1-1,TRBD1,.
CSVGGESGPAFF,TGCAGCGTTGGGGGGGAGAGTGGGCCAGCTTTCTTT,TRBV29-1,TRBJ1-1,.,.
CASSQDGQGYNEQFF,TGCGCCAGCAGCCAAGATGGTCAAGGCTACAATGAGCAGTTCTTC,TRBV4-1,TRBJ2-1,.,.
CASSLRAEYEQYF,TGTGCCAGCAGTTTACGGGCGGAATACGAGCAGTACTTC,TRBV27,TRBJ2-7,.,.
CASSLKKGQRIDSPLHF,TGTGCCAGCAGCTTGAAGAAAGGACAGCGAATTGATTCACCCCTCCACTTT,TRBV11-2,TRBJ1-6,.,.
CASSYSGVNYGYTF,TGTGCCAGCAGTTACTCAGGGGTTAACTATGGCTACACCTTC,TRBV6-5,TRBJ1-2,.,.
CASSLVGVPYEQYF,TGTGCCAGCAGCTTGGTCGGGGTCCCCTACGAGCAGTACTTC,TRBV5-6,TRBJ2-7,.,.
CASSRTNYGYTF,TGTGCCAGCAGCCGGACAAACTATGGCTACACCTTC,TRBV11-2,TRBJ1-2,.,once
CASSLGLTDTQYF,TGTGCCAGCAGCCTGGGCCTCACAGATACGCAGTATTTT,TRBV9,TRBJ2-3,.,.
CASSLGPQGLSNQPQHF,TGTGCCAGCAGCTTGGGCCCACAGGGATTAAGCAATCAGCCCCAGCATTTT,TRBV5-6,TRBJ1-5,.,.
CANGQFGYTGELFF,TGTGCCAACGGACAGTTTGGTTACACCGGGGAGCTGTTTTTT,TRBV5-4,TRBJ2-2,.,.
CASSEGYTGIMNTEAFF,TGTGCCAGCAGTGAAGGGTATACAGGGATCATGAACACTGAAGCTTTCTTT,TRBV25-1,TRBJ1-1,.,.
CASSVSGGVSYNEQFF,TGTGCCAGCAGCGTAAGCGGGGGAGTATCCTACAATGAGCAGTTCTTC,TRBV9,TRBJ2-1,TRBD2,.
CASRPRGNTEAFF,TGTGCCAGTAGACCACGGGGGAACACTGAAGCTTTCTTT,TRBV19,TRBJ1-1,.,.
CASSYGGGQYTPSYNEQFF,TGTGCCAGCAGTTACGGCGGGGGACAATACACTCCCTCCTACAATGAGCAGTTCTTC,TRBV2,TRBJ2-1,.,.
CASSRDSSGNTIYF,TGTGCCAGCTCAAGGGACAGCTCTGGAAACACCATATATTTT,TRBV18,TRBJ1-3,TRBD1,.
CSVEDRSYNEQFF,TGCAGCGTTGAAGACCGCTCCTACAATGAGCAGTTCTTC,TRBV29-1,TRBJ2-1,.,.
CATSRGRGTSYNEQFF,TGTGCCACCAGCAGAGGCAGGGGCACCTCCTACAATGAGCAGTTCTTC,TRBV15,TRBJ2-1,.,.
CASSPGRIRLETQYF,TGTGCCAGTAGTCCGGGACGAATAAGGTTAGAGACCCAGTACTTC,TRBV19,TRBJ2-5,.,.
CASSPAAENTIYF,TGTGCCAGCTCACCGGCAGCGGAAAACACCATATATTTT,TRBV18,TRBJ1-3,.,few
CASSPPVTDYNYGYTF,TGTGCCAGCTCACCCCCGGTGACAGATTATAACTATGGCTACACCTTC,TRBV18,TRBJ1-2,.,medium-sized
CASSINRASWDGETQYF,TGTGCCAGTAGTATAAATCGGGCGTCCTGGGACGGGGAGACCCAGTACTTC,TRBV19,TRBJ2-5,.,.
CASSQDGGRGSLGYTF,TGTGCCAGCAGCCAGGATGGTGGTCGGGGGTCGCTTGGCTACACCTTC,TRBV4-2,TRBJ1-2,.,.
CASSLTSGADTQYF,TGTGCCAGCAGTTTGACTAGCGGTGCAGATACGCAGTATTTT,TRBV28,TRBJ2-3,TRBD2,few
CAATEGLSYEQYF,TGCGCCGCTACGGAAGGTTTATCCTACGAGCAGTACTTC,TRBV10-2,TRBJ2-7,.,.
CASSSLQGIYGYTF,TGTGCCAGCAGCTCCCTACAGGGGATCTATGGCTACACCTTC,TRBV7-8,TRBJ1-2,TRBD1,.
CAWSASQGTQYF,TGTGCCTGGAGCGCGAGCCAAGGGACCCAGTACTTC,TRBV30,TRBJ2-5,.,once
CASSGREAGTQETQYF,TGTGCCAGCAGCGGAAGGGAGGCTGGAACCCAAGAGACCCAGTACTTC,TRBV27,TRBJ2-5,.,few
CAWSVKRDEKLFF,TGTGCCTGGAGTGTAAAACGGGATGAAAAACTGTTTTTT,TRBV30,TRBJ1-4,.,.
CASSLRQVITGELFF,TGCGCCAGCAGCTTGAGACAGGTTATCACCGGGGAGCTGTTTTTT,TRBV5-1,TRBJ2-2,.,.
CASSQDWDGTVKTDTQYF,TGTGCCAGCAGCCAAGATTGGGATGGGACAGTCAAGACAGATACGCAGTATTTT,TRBV14,TRBJ2-3,TRBD1,.
CSVPGTTNTGELFF,TGCAGCGTTCCCGGGACTACCAATACCGGGGAGCTGTTTTTT,TRBV29-1,TRBJ2-2,TRBD2,.
CASSLEWDTQYF,TGCGCCAGCAGCTTGGAGTGGGATACGCAGTATTTT,TRBV5-1,TRBJ2-3,.,.
CASSLGSTAGSGNTIYF,TGCGCCAGCAGCTTGGGATCGACAGCCGGCTCTGGAAACACCATATATTTT,TRBV5-1,TRBJ1-3,.,.
CASSQGWSPLHF,TGCGCCAGCAGCCAAGGATGGTCACCCCTCCACTTT,TRBV4-3,TRBJ1-6,.,few
CASGTDRGNYGYTF,TGTGCCAGCGGGACAGACAGGGGGAACTATGGCTACACCTTC,TRBV27,TRBJ1-2,TRBD1,.
CASSPSSGGTSYEQYF,TGCGCCAGCAGCCCCTCTAGCGGGGGGACATCCTACGAGCAGTACTTC,TRBV5-1,TRBJ2-7,TRBD2,.
CASSPPETHGYGYTF,TGCGCCAGCAGCCCCCCCGAGACCCATGGCTATGGCTACACCTTC,TRBV4-1,TRBJ1-2,.,once
CATSRDWGRGYNEQFF,TGTGCCACCAGCAGAGACTGGGGCAGGGGCTACAATGAGCAGTTCTTC,TRBV15,TRBJ2-1,.,.
CASSVGPSGGPGYNEQFF,TGTGCCAGCAGCGTAGGTCCTAGCGGGGGCCCCGGCTACAATGAGCAGTTCTTC,TRBV9,TRBJ2-1,TRBD2,once